The next 26 T cell receptor beta chains were all read from a single sample in a study of T-cell reconstitution after alpha-beta-depleted transplantation in children. A TCRbeta library incorporating unique molecular identifiers was prepared. In TCRdb, the PCR reads were re-called with MiXCR into one record per CDR3 protein. Among fewer than 750,000 distinct CDR3 sequences listed, 25% to 30% were seen once. This sample comprised PBMCs, obtained before TCRalphabeta/CD19-depleted stem cell transplant. The receptors come from a boy under three years old with Wiskott-Aldrich syndrome, due to receive a stem cell transplant.

V is TRBV28 and J is TRBJ2-6; D uncertain. CDR1 and CDR2 from the germline V gene are MDHEN and SYDVKM. This CDR3 is 16 amino acids long. V lost 5 bases and J lost 4, with 15 bases in between. The chain's CDR3 is CASSPIKDAGANVLTF. The CDR3 DNA sequence: TGTGCCAGCAGTCCAATCAAGGATGCCGGGGCCAACGTCCTGACTTTC.

The gene calls are TRBV5-1 and TRBJ2-7, with 7 bases aligning to TRBD2. The CDR3 is 15 amino acids. Per the germline V gene, CDR1 is SGHRS and CDR2 is YFSETQ. V shed 4 bases, J shed 6 bases, and the junction held 13 bases outside the gene matches. CDR3: CASSRSGIALGEQYF. CDR3 DNA: TGCGCCAGCAGCCGGAGCGGGATTGCTCTCGGCGAGCAGTACTTC.

This chain links TRBV4-1 with TRBJ2-7; D uncertain. The CDR3 sequence is 14 residues long. V was clipped by 1 base and J by 1 base, with 8 bases between them. Germline values: CDR1 MGHRA, CDR2 YSYEKL. For the CDR3, the DNA is TGCGCCAGCAGCCAAGCTCTGGTTTCCTACGAGCAGTACTTC. Translation: CASSQALVSYEQYF.

The sample holds a few counts of this clonotype. CDR3 DNA sequence: TGCAGTGCTCGGCGCAGCGGGATATCATCCTACGAGCAGTACTTC. Its protein is CSARRSGISSYEQYF. This chain uses TRBV20-1 with TRBJ2-7, with 7 bases aligning to TRBD2. Germline V gene lookup returns CDR1 DFQATT and CDR2 SNEGSKA (reference sequence). J gave up 1 base and V 5 bases, and 11 bases lay outside the gene matches. The CDR3 is 15 amino acids.

This clonotype came up a few times. This rearrangement joins TRBV12-3 or TRBV12-4 to TRBJ2-1, with D maybe TRBD1 (6 bases). The V and J ends lost 5 bases and 2 bases respectively, with 7 bases between them. The CDR3 totals 13 residues. In nucleotides, the CDR3 is TGTGCCAGCAGTACAGGGACCTACAATGAGCAGTTCTTC. Translating it yields CASSTGTYNEQFF.

This clonotype turned up a few times. The chain couples TRBV12-3 or TRBV12-4 to TRBJ1-6, with a weak D call TRBD1 (6 bases). V was cut by 4 bases and J by 7 bases, with 17 bases left in between. The CDR3 loop spans 16 amino acids. The CDR3 nucleotides read TGTGCCAGCAGTTCCTCGACAGGAGGGACCAATTCACCCCTCCACTTT. Protein sequence: CASSSSTGGTNSPLHF.

The J gene is TRBJ2-1, the V gene TRBV5-4; 14 nucleotides line up with TRBD2. Germline V gene sequence: CDR1 SGHNT, CDR2 YYREEE (reference sequence). CDR3 length: 16 residues. The V and J ends lost 0 bases and 6 bases, in that order; junction bases with no gene match: 2. The CDR3 region has the DNA TGTGCCAGCAGCTTGGGGACTAGCGGGAGGATCAATGAGCAGTTCTTC. Its protein is CASSLGTSGRINEQFF.

The chain is built from TRBV5-1 and TRBJ2-2; weak D call: TRBD1 (6 bases). This CDR3 is 15 amino acids long. V was shortened by 2 bases and J by 2 bases, with 10 bases between the two germline ends. From germline, CDR1 is SGHRS and CDR2 YFSETQ. The CDR3 region is CASSLPGTNTGELFF. The CDR3 coding sequence is TGCGCCAGCAGCTTACCAGGGACAAACACCGGGGAGCTGTTTTTT.

The chain combines TRBV5-1 with TRBJ2-1, with TRBD2 matching over 9 bases. CDR3 length equals 15 residues. Germline V gene lookup returns CDR1 SGHRS and CDR2 YFSETQ. V shed 0 bases and J 5 bases; nucleotides not matched to a gene: 3. DNA for the CDR3: TGCGCCAGCAGCTTGGAGGGGACTAGCCACAATGAGCAGTTCTTC. This encodes CASSLEGTSHNEQFF.

A few counts support this clonotype. V and J are TRBV4-1 and TRBJ2-1; tentatively, D is TRBD1 (5 bases). CDR1 and CDR2 from the germline V gene are MGHRA and YSYEKL. The V gene lost 4 bases and the J gene lost 0 bases, with 13 bases spanning the gap. The CDR3 spans 16 residues. The CDR3 here is CASSPGYLSSYNEQFF. As DNA, the CDR3 is TGCGCCAGCAGCCCAGGGTACCTAAGCTCCTACAATGAGCAGTTCTTC.

The chain carries TRBV7-9 and TRBJ2-2, with TRBD1 matching 8 bases. CDR3 size: 15 residues. V lost 6 bases and J lost 4; bases outside the gene matches: 7. The germline V gene encodes CDR1 SEHNR and CDR2 FQNEAQ (reference sequence). The CDR3, as DNA: TGTGCCAGCAGAGGGACAGGTGGAGTCACCGGGGAGCTGTTTTTT. It specifies CASRGTGGVTGELFF.

This clonotype was recorded a few times. The V call is TRBV27, the J call TRBJ2-1, with a tentative D call TRBD1 (6 bases). Germline V lookup: CDR1 MNHEY, CDR2 SMNVEV (reference sequence). There are 15 residues in the CDR3. The V end was cut by 5 bases, the J end by 10 bases, with 21 bases between. The CDR3 here is CASSKDRLRSAEQFF. The CDR3 bases are TGTGCCAGCAGTAAAGACAGGCTGCGCTCGGCGGAGCAGTTCTTC.

V is TRBV5-1 and J is TRBJ2-3, with 8 nucleotides matching TRBD1. Germline assignment: CDR1 SGHRS and CDR2 YFSETQ. This CDR3 is 11 amino acids long. The V gene end was trimmed by 4 bases and the J gene end by 14 bases; junction bases not matched to a gene: 6. The CDR3 is CASSETGVRYF. The CDR3 DNA reads TGCGCCAGCAGCGAGACAGGGGTTCGGTATTTT.

This clonotype was seen only a few times. The chain is built from TRBV6-5 and TRBJ2-5, with 16 bases identical to TRBD2. The ends lost 9 bases at V and 1 base at J; junction bases unmatched: 11. The CDR3 is 18 residues long. CDR1 MNHEY and CDR2 SVGAGI come from the germline V gene. CDR3 sequence reads: CARPGTSGRERAQETQYF. CDR3 DNA sequence: TGTGCCAGACCGGGGACTAGCGGGAGGGAGAGGGCCCAAGAGACCCAGTACTTC.

The rearrangement joins TRBV5-1 to TRBJ2-1; TRBD2 matches at 9 bases. Germline V gives CDR1 SGHRS, CDR2 YFSETQ. CDR3 size: 16 residues. V was pared by 4 bases and J by 4 bases, with 9 bases of the junction left unmatched. The CDR3 DNA is TGCGCCAGCAGCCTGTCCGGGACTAGCACTTACAATGAGCAGTTCTTC. This translates into CASSLSGTSTYNEQFF.

V and J are TRBV20-1 and TRBJ1-2, with D possibly being TRBD1 (5 bases). The V gene's germline CDR1 is DFQATT and CDR2 SNEGSKA (reference sequence). The CDR3 has 11 amino acids. The V gene lost 6 bases and the J gene lost 8 bases, with 13 bases spanning the gap. CDR3 in DNA: TGCAGTGCACCTCAGGGCGGGGGCTACACCTTC. Translated, it gives CSAPQGGGYTF.

The rearrangement uses TRBV5-1 and TRBJ1-1; D unresolved. The V gene's germline CDR1 is SGHRS and CDR2 YFSETQ. CDR3 length equals 16 residues. V lost 0 bases to trimming and J lost 4 bases, with 16 bases between them. DNA of the CDR3: TGCGCCAGCAGCTTGGCCCGCAGTAGGATTCTCACTGAAGCTTTCTTT. It specifies CASSLARSRILTEAFF.

The chain couples TRBV28 to TRBJ2-7, with TRBD1 matching 12 bases. V dropped 1 base and J dropped 5; count of bases not matched to a gene: 6. The CDR3 is 16 residues long. The germline CDR1 and CDR2 sequences are MDHEN and SYDVKM. CDR3 DNA sequence: TGTGCCAGCAGTTTATCCCCGGGACAGGGGGCGGACGAGCAGTACTTC. This encodes CASSLSPGQGADEQYF. Complete variable domain (other parts from reference TRBV28 and TRBJ2-7): DVKVTQSSRYLVKRTGEKVFLECVQDMDHENMFWYRQDPGLGLRLIYFSYDVKMKEKGDIPEGYSVSREKKERFSLILESASTNQTSMYLCASSLSPGQGADEQYFGPGTRLTVT.

The genes are TRBV5-1 and TRBJ2-3; 8 bases line up with TRBD2. This CDR3 spans 18 amino acids. The trim removed 1 base at V and 2 bases at J, leaving 12 bases unmatched. CDR1 is SGHRS, CDR2 YFSETQ, per germline. Here the CDR3 DNA reads TGCGCCAGCAGCTTGAGATCCGTGACTAGCGCTATCACAGATACGCAGTATTTT. Translation: CASSLRSVTSAITDTQYF.

This clonotype was counted once. The V gene is TRBV20-1, the J gene TRBJ1-2; D may be TRBD1 (5 bases). From germline, CDR1 is DFQATT and CDR2 SNEGSKA (reference sequence). The V and J ends lost 4 bases and 8 bases respectively, with 14 bases between them. The CDR3 consists of 12 residues. The CDR3 protein is CSAIKEGKGYTF. The CDR3 DNA reads as TGCAGTGCTATTAAGGAGGGGAAAGGCTACACCTTC.

The chain couples TRBV20-1 to TRBJ1-4; possibly TRBD1 for D (6 bases). The germline CDR1 and CDR2 sequences are DFQATT and SNEGSKA (reference sequence). The CDR3 is 12 residues long. DNA for the CDR3: TGCGGTGGGGGCGCGTCGAAAGAAAAACTGTTTTTT. It is translated as CGGGASKEKLFF.

This clonotype was picked up a small number of times. The chain links TRBV10-3 to TRBJ2-3; TRBD1 agrees at 11 bases. V was clipped by 8 bases and J by 4 bases; unmatched bases: 8. The CDR3 length is 15 residues. CDR1 and CDR2 (germline): ENHRY, SYGVKD. The CDR3 DNA follows: TGTGCCATCGGCCTACCGGGACAGGGGGCAGATACGCAGTATTTT. Residues: CAIGLPGQGADTQYF.

The chain couples TRBV5-8 to TRBJ2-1, with D perhaps matching TRBD1 or TRBD2 (5 bases each). The germline V and J ends were trimmed by 3 bases and 9 bases, with 19 bases remaining between them. This CDR3 contains 15 residues. Germline V lookup: CDR1 SGHTS, CDR2 YDEGEE. The CDR3 nucleotides are TGTGCCAGCAGCTCGGGACGTGGGGGATATGGTGAGCAGTTCTTC. Amino acid sequence: CASSSGRGGYGEQFF.

This clonotype was detected a few times. V is TRBV20-1 and J is TRBJ2-1, with D possibly TRBD2 on 6 matching bases. This CDR3 region has 10 residues. From germline, CDR1 is DFQATT and CDR2 SNEGSKA (reference sequence). V was cut by 8 bases and J by 12 bases, with 14 bases left in between. The CDR3 here is CSLFAEGQFF. CDR3 bases: TGCAGTCTCTTTGCGGAGGGGCAGTTCTTC.

Worth noting for this clonotype: With a much larger clone just one base away, this may be a read error. This chain joins TRBV5-1 and TRBJ2-1; 10 bases align to TRBD2. The CDR3 has 14 residues. CDR1 and CDR2 from the germline V gene are SGHRS and YFSETQ. The CDR3 spells CASSQLAGYNEQSF. The CDR3 DNA sequence: TGCGCCAGCAGCCAACTAGCGGGGTACAATGAGCAGTCCTTC.

The chain couples TRBV13 to TRBJ1-2; TRBD1 matches at 7 bases. Germline V gene sequence: CDR1 PRHDT, CDR2 FYEKMQ (reference sequence). The CDR3 covers 16 residues. The V segment lost 6 bases and the J segment 2 bases; nucleotides outside the gene matches: 12. This chain's CDR3 is CASRPLRQTGNYGYTF. CDR3 coding DNA: TGTGCCAGCAGACCACTGCGACAGACAGGGAACTATGGCTACACCTTC.